Included here is one T cell receptor beta chain sequence, with context. These data belong to a study of blood T cell repertoires in COVID-19. Study in general: The United States, Italy and Spain supplied acute and convalescent COVID-19 samples.

Trimming removed 11 bases at V and 1 base at J, with 15 bases between. The CDR3 contains 13 residues. CDR1 is MNHEY and CDR2 is SMNVEV in the germline V gene (reference sequence). In the authors' methods: Estimated nucleated cell counts came from reference gene primer amplification. TCRdb's table, derived via immunoSEQ multiplex PCR, lists solely in-frame clones and lacks some. That table furnishes V, J and clone size, whereas the DNA furnished D and trimming. The repertoire holds about 43,000 clones, with approximately 83% as singletons. The gene calls are TRBV27 and TRBJ2-7; D gene unclear. The sequencing sample was made of peripheral blood. This TCR was sampled from a man older than 75 in a cohort sampled during active COVID-19. The CDR3, as DNA: TGTGCCGGGCTCCCCACAGCTTCCTACGAGCAGTACTTC. Protein product: CAGLPTASYEQYF.